Listed below are T cell receptor beta chains from one sample, sequenced in a study of blood T cell repertoires in COVID-19. Sequenced by immunoSEQ multiplex PCR; TCRdb stores in-frame clones only, minus some. The sample shows roughly 200,000 clones, approximately 83% of them seen only once. Specimen: peripheral blood. The source of these receptors is a woman between 40 and 55 years old with COVID-19, enrolled during active disease. Each CDR3 is given with its conserved first and last residue. Size values are once, few and many counts, or a class for expanded clones, and some rows have none.

CDR3aa: CASSQGPEGDQPQHF
j_gene: TRBJ1-5
v_gene: TRBV4-1
abundance: NA
len: 15

CDR3aa: CASSPRGTPYEQYF
j_gene: TRBJ2-7
v_gene: TRBV13
abundance: once
len: 14

CDR3aa: CASLSLTVNTEAFF
j_gene: TRBJ1-1
v_gene: TRBV4-2
abundance: few
len: 14

CDR3aa: CASSSVRHRSDEQYF
j_gene: TRBJ2-7
v_gene: TRBV6-2/TRBV6-3
abundance: NA
len: 15

CDR3aa: CASSERGLGTEQYF
j_gene: TRBJ2-3
v_gene: TRBV2
abundance: NA
len: 14

CDR3aa: CAISAEGQRGTEAFF
j_gene: TRBJ1-1
v_gene: TRBV10-3
abundance: NA
len: 15

CDR3aa: CASSFGGYGYTF
j_gene: TRBJ1-2
v_gene: TRBV28
abundance: NA
len: 12

CDR3aa: CASSHRREETQYF
j_gene: TRBJ2-5
v_gene: TRBV27
abundance: many
len: 13

CDR3aa: CASSQAGAISYNEQFF
j_gene: TRBJ2-1
v_gene: TRBV3-1/TRBV3-2
abundance: NA
len: 16

CDR3aa: CASSRSGRVKGYTF
j_gene: TRBJ1-2
v_gene: TRBV19
abundance: NA
len: 14

CDR3aa: CASTPGTYNSPLHF
j_gene: TRBJ1-6
v_gene: TRBV19
abundance: NA
len: 14

CDR3aa: CASSLAGGARNEKLFF
j_gene: TRBJ1-4
v_gene: TRBV5-1
abundance: few
len: 16

CDR3aa: CATSDHTGVGFNEQFF
j_gene: TRBJ2-1
v_gene: TRBV24-1
abundance: few
len: 16

CDR3aa: CASRPNNYGYTF
j_gene: TRBJ1-2
v_gene: TRBV28
abundance: NA
len: 12

CDR3aa: CASSLGGQGPYGYTF
j_gene: TRBJ1-2
v_gene: TRBV5-1
abundance: few
len: 15

CDR3aa: CASSRQDSGVYGYTF
j_gene: TRBJ1-2
v_gene: TRBV5-6
abundance: NA
len: 15

CDR3aa: CASSERGLNQPQHF
j_gene: TRBJ1-5
v_gene: TRBV6-1
abundance: many
len: 14

CDR3aa: CASSLGGQGRNYGYTF
j_gene: TRBJ1-2
v_gene: TRBV7-2
abundance: once
len: 16

CDR3aa: CASTRGAGNQPQHF
j_gene: TRBJ1-5
v_gene: TRBV7-9
abundance: NA
len: 14

CDR3aa: CASSYGTDSYEQYF
j_gene: TRBJ2-7
v_gene: TRBV6-5
abundance: NA
len: 14

CDR3aa: CASSPGTGTVRQETQYF
j_gene: TRBJ2-5
v_gene: TRBV5-1
abundance: NA
len: 17

CDR3aa: CASSLSGQLNEKLFF
j_gene: TRBJ1-4
v_gene: TRBV5-1
abundance: NA
len: 15

CDR3aa: CASSIQRGGTDTQYF
j_gene: TRBJ2-3
v_gene: TRBV18
abundance: few
len: 15

CDR3aa: CASSEGQGYGYTF
j_gene: TRBJ1-2
v_gene: TRBV6-4
abundance: NA
len: 13

CDR3aa: CASSQESTGNPFF
j_gene: TRBJ2-1
v_gene: TRBV3-1/TRBV3-2
abundance: NA
len: 13

CDR3aa: CASTRKAAAGLAGGPPPYEQYF
j_gene: TRBJ2-7
v_gene: TRBV19
abundance: NA
len: 22

CDR3aa: CASRRWDRGVGTEAFF
j_gene: TRBJ1-1
v_gene: TRBV5-1
abundance: NA
len: 16

CDR3aa: CASSPTGPYGYTF
j_gene: TRBJ1-2
v_gene: TRBV18
abundance: NA
len: 13

CDR3aa: CASRSSTNEQFF
j_gene: TRBJ2-1
v_gene: TRBV10-1
abundance: NA
len: 12

CDR3aa: CASSLAHTNNEKLFF
j_gene: TRBJ1-4
v_gene: TRBV7-9
abundance: NA
len: 15

CDR3aa: CASLIGTGSYNEQFF
j_gene: TRBJ2-1
v_gene: TRBV18
abundance: NA
len: 15

CDR3aa: CSVGGAASDTQYF
j_gene: TRBJ2-3
v_gene: TRBV29-1
abundance: NA
len: 13

CDR3aa: CASSPPDRLGRQFF
j_gene: TRBJ2-1
v_gene: TRBV9
abundance: NA
len: 14

CDR3aa: CASSEGDRTLVGNYGYTF
j_gene: TRBJ1-2
v_gene: TRBV9
abundance: NA
len: 18

CDR3aa: CATSAGGNQPQHF
j_gene: TRBJ1-5
v_gene: TRBV15
abundance: NA
len: 13

CDR3aa: CASSLAGTDTQYF
j_gene: TRBJ2-3
v_gene: TRBV5-6
abundance: few
len: 13

CDR3aa: CASTLSGNQETQYF
j_gene: TRBJ2-5
v_gene: TRBV28
abundance: NA
len: 14

CDR3aa: CASSLGPTRLGTRKYTEAFF
j_gene: TRBJ1-1
v_gene: TRBV7-6
abundance: once
len: 20

CDR3aa: CASSLERGAQHF
j_gene: TRBJ1-5
v_gene: TRBV12-3/TRBV12-4
abundance: NA
len: 12

CDR3aa: CASSLNYQPQHF
j_gene: TRBJ1-5
v_gene: TRBV19
abundance: NA
len: 12

CDR3aa: CASSQVGRRLYGYTF
j_gene: TRBJ1-2
v_gene: TRBV4-1
abundance: NA
len: 15

CDR3aa: CSVAVGQEEFF
j_gene: TRBJ2-1
v_gene: TRBV29-1
abundance: many
len: 11

CDR3aa: CSVAPAGGSAYEQYF
j_gene: TRBJ2-7
v_gene: TRBV29-1
abundance: NA
len: 15

CDR3aa: CASSLVAGSVSPLHF
j_gene: TRBJ1-6
v_gene: TRBV7-9
abundance: NA
len: 15